This entry concerns a single T cell receptor (beta chain). The antigen remains unidentified. Enrolled prospectively were adult allogeneic hematopoietic cell transplant recipients whose graft-versus-host disease was steroid-refractory. GI sites, liver, skin and spleen were taken after median 9.75 post-mortem hours. This specimen belongs to a study of tissue T cells after allogeneic stem cell transplantation. General observations from the study: Only a limited share of tissue TCRs appeared in blood or spleen. Limitations included a small, clinically heterogeneous cohort and limited sampling depth.

This CDR3 is built from 16 residues. Trimming removed 0 bases from V and 4 bases from J, with 17 bases in between. CDR1 and CDR2 (germline): SGHDT, YYEEEE. Clones were sequenced by immunoSEQ multiplex PCR, and TCRdb holds only the in-frame ones, with some missing. The table shows about a thousand clones, with about 88% occurring only once. The chain uses TRBV5-6 and TRBJ2-7, with D tentatively TRBD1 (6 bases). The sample here was spleen tissue, taken at autopsy. The receptor was isolated from a female patient aged 18 to 50 with steroid-refractory graft-versus-host disease after an allogeneic stem cell transplant. The graft donor may have given rise to some T cells. The chain's CDR3 is CASSLDGVGQRYEQYF. The CDR3 nucleotides are TGTGCCAGCAGCTTGGACGGGGTAGGACAGCGATACGAGCAGTACTTC.